The rows below give T cell receptor beta chains drawn from one sample of a study of beta chain features in type 1 diabetes. Produced via immunoSEQ multiplex PCR; TCRdb's table is partial and in-frame only. The sample lists 240,000 or so clones; roughly 22% were seen once. The sample was naive CD4+ T cells from blood. The source of these receptors is a woman between 35 and 50 years old with type 1 diabetes. Both conserved end residues are part of each CDR3. A D gene is named only where the DNA matches it firmly. Size values are once, few and many counts, or a class for expanded clones, and some rows have none.

J gene | D gene | clone size | V gene | CDR3 DNA | CDR3 protein
TRBJ1-6 | - | - | TRBV5-4 | TGTGCCAGCAGTCCGGTGTCTAATTCACCCCTCCACTTT | CASSPVSNSPLHF
TRBJ2-5 | TRBD2 | few | TRBV5-6 | TGTGCCAGCACCGCACTAGCGGGGGTCCAAGAGACCCAGTACTTC | CASTALAGVQETQYF
TRBJ2-4 | TRBD2 | - | TRBV19 | TGTGCCAGTAGTAGGTTTAGCGGGGCGACCAAAAACATTCAGTACTTC | CASSRFSGATKNIQYF
TRBJ1-1 | TRBD1 | - | TRBV29-1 | TGCAGCGCTAGAACAGGGGATGAAGCTTTCTTT | CSARTGDEAFF
TRBJ2-1 | - | - | TRBV19 | TGTGCCAGTAGGGAAGCGCCTCCCAATGAGCAGTTCTTC | CASREAPPNEQFF
TRBJ1-2 | - | - | TRBV29-1 | TGCAGCGCGCTGACAGATAACTATGGCTACACCTTC | CSALTDNYGYTF
TRBJ1-1 | - | few | TRBV5-4 | TGTGCCAGCAGCTCCCCTTCGTCCAGGGGGAACACTGAAGCTTTCTTT | CASSSPSSRGNTEAFF
TRBJ2-7 | - | few | TRBV7-9 | TGTGCCAGCAGCTTCCCTAGGGGCTCCTTAAAGGCCTACGAGCAGTACTTC | CASSFPRGSLKAYEQYF
TRBJ2-7 | - | few | TRBV14 | TGTGCCAGCAGCTTTATTGTCGCGGGCGAGCAGTACTTC | CASSFIVAGEQYF
TRBJ2-7 | TRBD1 | few | TRBV28 | TGTGCCAGCAGATACGGGACAGGGGGTAAGAGGTCGGGCGAGCAGTACTTC | CASRYGTGGKRSGEQYF
TRBJ2-1 | TRBD2 | few | TRBV7-8 | TGTGCCAGCAGCTTTAGGACTAGCGGGGACTCCTACAATGAGCAGTTCTTC | CASSFRTSGDSYNEQFF
TRBJ1-2 | TRBD1 | few | TRBV5-4 | TGTGCCAGCAGCCTCGGGGACAGGGTAAACTATGGCTACACCTTC | CASSLGDRVNYGYTF
TRBJ2-1 | - | few | TRBV5-6 | TGTGCCAGCAGCCCGCAGGATGTTATCAATGAGCAGTTCTTC | CASSPQDVINEQFF
TRBJ2-2 | - | - | TRBV9 | TGTGCCAGCAGCGTAGGGGCCGCGGGCACCGGGGAGCTGTTTTTT | CASSVGAAGTGELFF
TRBJ1-5 | TRBD1 | few | TRBV5-6 | TGTGCCAGCAGCTCGGGACAGGGGAAACAGCCCCAGCATTTT | CASSSGQGKQPQHF
TRBJ2-5 | - | few | TRBV15 | TGTGCCACCAGCAGAGACGGGGCGGGGACCCAAGAGACCCAGTACTTC | CATSRDGAGTQETQYF
TRBJ1-2 | - | few | TRBV7-2 | TGTGCCAGCAGCTCACCTTCAGCTAACTATGGCTACACCTTC | CASSSPSANYGYTF
TRBJ1-5 | TRBD1 | - | TRBV7-3 | TGTGCCAGCAGCTTATCACAGGGGGCGTCAAGTCAGCCCCAGCATTTT | CASSLSQGASSQPQHF
TRBJ2-7 | TRBD1 | few | TRBV2 | TGTGCCAGCAGCGGGACAGGGGGTCTCTCCTACGAGCAGTACTTC | CASSGTGGLSYEQYF
TRBJ2-1 | TRBD2 | - | TRBV7-8 | TGTGCCAGCACCCTAAGGACTAGCGGGGGGGGCGAGCAGTTCTTC | CASTLRTSGGGEQFF
TRBJ1-2 | - | few | TRBV2 | TGTGCCAGCATTCGGGACTCCCGGACGGATGGCTACACCTTC | CASIRDSRTDGYTF
TRBJ1-2 | - | - | TRBV30 | TGTGCCTGCACGACGGAACTATCAGAAACCTTC | CACTTELSETF
TRBJ2-3 | TRBD2 | - | TRBV9 | TGTGCCAGCAGCGCTACTAGCGAGAGTAGTGATACGCAGTATTTT | CASSATSESSDTQYF
TRBJ2-7 | TRBD1 | few | TRBV7-9 | TGTGCCAGCAGCATCACAGGGGGTATTGAGCAGTACTTC | CASSITGGIEQYF
TRBJ2-1 | - | - | TRBV5-1 | TGCGCCAGCAGCTTCTCGACAGGGGAGGGTGAGCAGTTCTTC | CASSFSTGEGEQFF
TRBJ2-5 | - | few | TRBV29-1 | TGCAGCGTCCTGGGGGCCCGAGGGGAGACCCAGTACTTC | CSVLGARGETQYF
TRBJ1-1 | - | few | TRBV6-5 | TGTGCCAGCCGGGAGGGGCGCCGGAACACTGAAGCTTTCTTT | CASREGRRNTEAFF
TRBJ1-1 | - | - | TRBV7-9 | TGTGCCAGCAGCTTACAGGGGCTCACTGAAGCTTTCTTT | CASSLQGLTEAFF
TRBJ2-3 | - | - | TRBV18 | TGTGCCAGCTCACCACCTGGGGCCCCCCGTTCTCCAGATACGCAGTATTTT | CASSPPGAPRSPDTQYF
TRBJ1-2 | - | few | TRBV9 | TGTGCCAGCAGTGGTACAGACATTTTCGGTGGCTACACCTTC | CASSGTDIFGGYTF
TRBJ1-2 | - | - | TRBV5-4 | TGTGCCAGCAGCCTCCGGGGGGGCGGAGGCTACACCTTC | CASSLRGGGGYTF
TRBJ2-1 | TRBD2 | - | TRBV4-3 | TGCGCCAGCAGCTACAGCGGGGAGGCGTACAATGAGCAGTTCTTC | CASSYSGEAYNEQFF
TRBJ2-1 | TRBD2 | - | TRBV7-3 | TGTGCCAGCAGACCTCGGGGGGGCCTCTACAATGAGCAGTTCTTC | CASRPRGGLYNEQFF
TRBJ2-7 | - | few | TRBV28 | TGTGCCAGCAGTTCAGGACAGTTCTACGAGCAGTACTTC | CASSSGQFYEQYF
TRBJ2-6 | TRBD1 | - | TRBV14 | TGTGCCAGCAGCCGACAGGGAACTGGGGCCAACGTCCTGACTTTC | CASSRQGTGANVLTF
TRBJ1-1 | - | few | TRBV7-9 | TGTGCCAGCAGCTTAAGTGGGGGCGAGAACACTGAAGCTTTCTTT | CASSLSGGENTEAFF
TRBJ1-2 | - | - | TRBV6-5 | TGTGCCAGCAGTTACCCGACAGGCTATGGCTACACCTTC | CASSYPTGYGYTF
TRBJ2-7 | - | - | TRBV13 | TGTGCCAGCAGCTTACGGGCAGGGGGGTACGAGCAGTACTTC | CASSLRAGGYEQYF
TRBJ2-3 | - | few | TRBV19 | TGTGCCAGTAGTATCCAGACTAGTGGGACAGATACGCAGTATTTT | CASSIQTSGTDTQYF
TRBJ2-1 | - | - | TRBV6-6 | TGTGCCAGCAGTTACGGGGCAGGCAAGGATGAGCAGTTCTTC | CASSYGAGKDEQFF
TRBJ1-2 | TRBD1 | - | TRBV6-6 | TGTGCCAGCAGTTTCCCCGGGACAGGGCTCGGTGGCTACACCTTC | CASSFPGTGLGGYTF
TRBJ1-2 | - | - | TRBV2 | TGTGCCAGCAGTCGCCGGGACACTACCTATGGCTACACCTTC | CASSRRDTTYGYTF
TRBJ2-4 | - | few | TRBV15 | TGTGCCACCAGCAGAGTGAGGGAACTCTTAGCCAAAAACATTCAGTACTTC | CATSRVRELLAKNIQYF
TRBJ1-2 | - | - | TRBV6-5 | TGTGCCAGCAGTTACTCGAACAGGGCGTATGGCTACACCTTC | CASSYSNRAYGYTF
TRBJ2-5 | TRBD2 | few | TRBV28 | TGTGCCAGCAGTTTCATAGCGGGACGGGAGACCCAGTACTTC | CASSFIAGRETQYF
TRBJ1-1 | - | - | TRBV7-3 | TGTGCCAGCAGCTTGGGACAGAACACTGAAGCTTTCTTT | CASSLGQNTEAFF
TRBJ2-3 | - | - | TRBV20-1 | TGCAGTGCTAGAGTAACAGATACGCAGTATTTT | CSARVTDTQYF
TRBJ1-1 | - | - | TRBV6-5 | TGTGCCAGCAGTTTCCGGACCCGGGGGACTGAAGCTTTCTTT | CASSFRTRGTEAFF
TRBJ1-5 | - | few | TRBV10-3 | TGTGCCATCAGTGAGTCGACAGGCCGCAATCAGCCCCAGCATTTT | CAISESTGRNQPQHF
TRBJ2-1 | TRBD2 | - | TRBV6-5 | TGTGCCAGCAGTCCTCCGGGACTAGCGGGGGGGGAGTTCTTC | CASSPPGLAGGEFF
TRBJ2-1 | TRBD2 | few | TRBV25-1 | TGTGCCAGCAGTGAAGCTGGGATAGCGGGAGGGCCGGTGGATGAGCAGTTCTTC | CASSEAGIAGGPVDEQFF
TRBJ2-1 | - | few | TRBV29-1 | TGCAGCTGTTTGACAGCCACAACAACTACTGAGCAGTTCTTC | CSCLTATTTTEQFF
TRBJ2-1 | - | few | TRBV4-1 | TGCGCCAGCAGCCAAGATTCTGACGGGGATACCTACAATGAGCAGTTCTTC | CASSQDSDGDTYNEQFF
TRBJ2-7 | - | - | TRBV10-3 | TGTGCCATCAGTGAGGACAGGTCCCGCTCCTACGAGCAGTACTTC | CAISEDRSRSYEQYF
TRBJ1-4 | - | few | TRBV4-1 | TGCGCCAGCAGCCACCTCCAGGACAGCCATAATGAAAAACTGTTTTTT | CASSHLQDSHNEKLFF
TRBJ1-2 | - | few | TRBV5-1 | TGCGCCAGCAGCTTGGCCTTGACAGACCTACCTTATGGCTACACCTTC | CASSLALTDLPYGYTF
TRBJ2-7 | - | few | TRBV27 | TGTGCCAGCAGTTTAGGAGGGCGCGACGAGCAGTACTTC | CASSLGGRDEQYF
TRBJ1-5 | TRBD1 | few | TRBV5-6 | TGTGCCAGCAGCGGACGGACAGGGGATGGCAATCAGCCCCAGCATTTT | CASSGRTGDGNQPQHF